The 24 T cell receptor beta chains reported below all come from one sample, sequenced in a study of blood T cells in healthy people across ages (dated by TCRdb to about 2015). Libraries were built with 5' RACE. Sequencing relied on an Illumina HiSeq 2500. A second 7 to 11 cycle PCR used a sample-barcoded 5' primer and a J-beta primer mix. In TCRdb, the public reads were trimmed at Q25 with fastp and aligned with MiXCR, with productive beta chains retained. Merged by CDR3 protein, the rows form single entries marked with the most common genes and DNA. The sample table contains 700,000 to 900,000 distinct CDR3 sequences; only one count was recorded for around 24% of them. Roughly 3.1% of the sample lies in the top ten. This same sample was also part of a study on T cells of mothers and their children.

Sequenced: blood. The origin of the receptors is a boy younger than 18 in good health.

As concerns this clonotype: Sequence at one end of the junction differs from germline and may be a read error. The chain carries TRBV5-1 and TRBJ1-1; D possibly corresponds to TRBD1 (6 bases). This CDR3 is 15 amino acids long. Germline V gives CDR1 SGHRS, CDR2 YFSETQ. Written as DNA, the CDR3 is TGCGCCAGCGGCTTGGCCGGGGGGCAGAACACTGAAGCTTTCTTT. Protein: CASGLAGGQNTEAFF.

Note on this clonotype: The conserved final phenylalanine or tryptophan is absent from the CDR3, which likely points to a read error. It is unclear where the CDR3 begins or ends on the DNA, so no DNA is shown, and the CDR3 is as TCRdb lists it. The gene calls are TRBV7-2 and TRBJ2-5; TRBD1 is the table's D call, not checked against the DNA. The germline V gene has CDR1 SGHTA and CDR2 FQGNSA. The CDR3 is made up of 12 amino acids, end residues included. The CDR3 sequence: CASSDTGTGLSC.

DNA of the CDR3: TGTGCCAGCAGTTTAAATCGGGGGGGCCTGGATGAGCAGTTCTTC. It yields the protein CASSLNRGGLDEQFF. V and J are TRBV12-3 or TRBV12-4 and TRBJ2-1; 8 bases align to TRBD2. The V segment lost 2 bases and the J segment 8 bases; nucleotides outside the gene matches: 8. The CDR3 runs 15 residues.

The sample holds a few counts of this clonotype. This CDR3 reads CASSQARRNTIYF. The CDR3 bases are TGTGCCAGCAGCCAAGCGCGCAGGAACACCATATATTTT. V gene TRBV3-1 combines with J gene TRBJ1-3; D remains ambiguous. This CDR3 is 13 amino acids long. From germline, CDR1 is LGHDT and CDR2 YNNKEL (reference sequence). V was trimmed by 1 base and J by 7 bases, leaving 8 bases between them.

V usage is TRBV6-1 and J usage is TRBJ2-5, with TRBD2 matching 8 bases. The CDR3 is 14 residues long. Germline-derived CDR1 and CDR2 are MNHNS and SASEGT. V lost 5 bases to trimming and J lost 3 bases; unmatched junction nucleotides: 5. DNA of the CDR3: TGTGCCAGCAGTTCCGGGACTAGTGAAGAGACCCAGTACTTC. Translation: CASSSGTSEETQYF.

V and J are TRBV7-9 and TRBJ1-6; 7 bases agree with TRBD1. Germline CDR1 is SEHNR and CDR2 is FQNEAQ (reference sequence). The CDR3 covers 16 residues. The trim removed 5 bases at V and 0 bases at J, leaving 4 bases unmatched. The CDR3 is CASSGTESSYNSPLHF. The CDR3 coding sequence is TGTGCCAGCAGCGGGACAGAAAGCTCCTATAATTCACCCCTCCACTTT.

This clonotype was observed a few times. The chain recombines TRBV5-6 with TRBJ1-5; D perhaps matches TRBD1 (5 bases). Germline V CDR1 and CDR2: SGHDT, YYEEEE. This CDR3 contains 15 residues. Between the trimmed V and J ends, which lost 3 bases and 11 bases, there was a span of 21 bases. The CDR3 DNA sequence: TGTGCCAGCAGCTCCCAACAGGCCCGGCGTGGGTCCCAGCATTTT. Its protein is CASSSQQARRGSQHF.

This clonotype turned up a few times. The CDR3 here is CSARSGTGAYEQYF. CDR3 coding DNA: TGCAGTGCTCGCTCCGGGACAGGGGCTTACGAGCAGTACTTC. The chain recombines TRBV20-1 with TRBJ2-5, with 10 nucleotides matching TRBD1. The DNA end is a closer match to TRBJ2-7, so the J assignment may be wrong. The CDR3 contains 14 residues. Germline V gene data show CDR1 as DFQATT and CDR2 as SNEGSKA (reference sequence).

J is TRBJ2-5 and V is TRBV12-3 or TRBV12-4, with D uncertain. This CDR3 region has 14 residues. Deletions cut 1 base from V and 3 bases from J, with 9 bases between. The CDR3 reads CASSLGALEETQYF. In DNA, the CDR3 is TGTGCCAGCAGTTTAGGTGCCCTAGAAGAGACCCAGTACTTC.

The chain recombines TRBV4-2 with TRBJ2-3, with D hard to call. The CDR3 has 14 residues. Germline V gene data show CDR1 as LGHNA and CDR2 as YNFKEQ. Trimming took off 2 bases at V and 1 base at J, with 7 bases between the two ends. The CDR3: CASSQQVGTDTQYF. DNA of the CDR3: TGTGCCAGCAGCCAACAGGTCGGCACAGATACGCAGTATTTT.

This clonotype was observed many times. The chain has TRBV12-3 or TRBV12-4 and TRBJ2-5; tentative D call: TRBD1 (5 bases). This CDR3 has 13 amino acids. Trimming took 3 bases from V and 5 from J, leaving 10 bases between them. This CDR3 reads CASSFQGRETQYF. As DNA, the CDR3 is TGTGCCAGCAGTTTTCAGGGTCGGGAGACCCAGTACTTC.

The chain recombines TRBV12-3 or TRBV12-4 with TRBJ2-3; TRBD2 aligns across 15 bases. The CDR3 spans 18 residues. Trimming removed 2 bases from V and 2 bases from J; junction bases left unmatched: 5. The CDR3 DNA is TGTGCCAGCAGTTTAATGGGACTAGCGGGGGGAATCACAGATACGCAGTATTTT. As protein: CASSLMGLAGGITDTQYF.

This clonotype occurred a few times. J is TRBJ1-1 and V is TRBV6-5; maybe TRBD1 (5 bases). This CDR3 contains 14 residues. Trimming removed 2 bases at V and 2 bases at J, with 9 bases between. Germline V gene sequence: CDR1 MNHEY, CDR2 SVGAGI. The CDR3 nucleotides read TGTGCCAGCAGTTACCCGGGACCTAACACTGAAGCTTTCTTT. This translates into CASSYPGPNTEAFF.

The V call is TRBV7-9, the J call TRBJ1-2; the D gene is possibly TRBD1 (5 bases). Trimming left V 6 bases short and J 2 bases short, with 16 bases between. The CDR3 totals 15 residues. Germline assignment: CDR1 SEHNR and CDR2 FQNEAQ (reference sequence). Written as DNA, the CDR3 is TGTGCCAGCAGTCCTGCGGGACGGCAAAACTATGGCTACACCTTC. Translated: CASSPAGRQNYGYTF.

This clonotype has more than one count but fewer than ten. The V call is TRBV12-3 or TRBV12-4, the J call TRBJ1-5; no definite D call. The CDR3 extends over 14 amino acids. V lost 8 bases and J lost 9, with 20 bases in between. The CDR3 reads CASAWADAPAPQHF. CDR3 nucleotides: TGTGCCAGCGCCTGGGCCGACGCTCCGGCGCCCCAGCATTTT.

V and J are TRBV6-5 and TRBJ2-2; 8 nucleotides align to TRBD1. The V and J ends lost 5 bases and 6 bases, in that order; junction bases with no gene match: 2. The germline V gene encodes CDR1 MNHEY and CDR2 SVGAGI. The CDR3 contains 13 residues. The CDR3 sequence: CASSTGGSGELFF. The CDR3 DNA is TGTGCCAGCAGTACAGGGGGATCCGGGGAGCTGTTTTTT.

The table lists this clonotype with many counts. The gene calls are TRBV7-6 and TRBJ2-7; tentatively, D is TRBD2 (6 bases). Trimming removed 4 bases at V and 4 bases at J, with 17 bases between. The CDR3 is made up of 15 amino acids. Germline CDR1 and CDR2: SGHVS and FNYEAQ. DNA for the CDR3: TGTGCCAGCAGCTGGGGGACTGACTCTAGGTACGAGCAGTACTTC. Its protein is CASSWGTDSRYEQYF.

As for this clonotype: The junction departs from germline at one end; a sequencing error may be responsible. CDR3 DNA sequence: TGCAGTGCTGGAGAGGCGGGGCCACGACAAGAGACCCAGTACTTC. Its protein product is CSAGEAGPRQETQYF. This chain connects TRBV20-1 to TRBJ2-5; tentative D call: TRBD2 (6 bases). The CDR3 has 15 amino acids. CDR1 DFQATT and CDR2 SNEGSKA come from the germline V gene (reference sequence).

The chain employs TRBV9 and TRBJ2-5; the match to TRBD2 covers 12 bases. Germline trimming cut 2 bases from V and 0 bases from J; bases unmatched to any gene: 2. The CDR3 spans 16 residues. Germline CDR1 is SGDLS and CDR2 is YYNGEE. The CDR3 reads CASSVGLAGNQETQYF. In DNA form, the CDR3 reads TGTGCCAGCAGCGTCGGACTAGCGGGGAACCAAGAGACCCAGTACTTC.

This clonotype showed up just a few times. V is TRBV11-2 and J is TRBJ2-5, with 8 bases fitting TRBD1. The V gene's germline CDR1 is SGHAT and CDR2 FQNNGV. The CDR3 runs to 16 residues. J was trimmed by 5 bases and V by 0 bases; bases with no gene match: 8. In DNA form, the CDR3 reads TGTGCCAGCAGCTTAGATGGCAGGGGGCGCAGGGAGACCCAGTACTTC. Amino acid sequence: CASSLDGRGRRETQYF.

The chain uses TRBV4-2 and TRBJ2-4; D unclear. Trimming stripped 0 bases from V and 2 bases from J, with 11 bases between. From germline, CDR1 is LGHNA and CDR2 YNFKEQ. This CDR3 region has 16 residues. In DNA form, the CDR3 reads TGTGCCAGCAGCCAAGATTGGTCTGCAACCAAAAACATTCAGTACTTC. Amino acid sequence: CASSQDWSATKNIQYF.

The chain carries TRBV4-1 and TRBJ2-7, with 8 bases lining up with TRBD1. The CDR3 has 16 residues. Germline V CDR1 and CDR2: MGHRA, YSYEKL. J gave up 1 base and V 2 bases, and 7 bases lay outside the gene matches. This CDR3 is CASSQIRTGRSYEQYF. DNA of the CDR3: TGCGCCAGCAGCCAAATTAGGACAGGGCGTTCCTACGAGCAGTACTTC.

The J gene is TRBJ2-1, the V gene TRBV7-2; 7 bases match TRBD2. In germline, CDR1 is SGHTA, CDR2 FQGNSA. With 2 bases clipped from V and 3 bases from J, the junction kept 1 base outside the gene matches. The CDR3 extends over 14 amino acids. The CDR3 sequence: CASSLLAVYNEQFF. The DNA of the CDR3 is TGTGCCAGCAGCTTACTAGCGGTCTACAATGAGCAGTTCTTC.

V usage is TRBV3-1 and J usage is TRBJ1-2, with a tentative D call TRBD1 (5 bases). CDR1 LGHDT and CDR2 YNNKEL come from the germline V gene (reference sequence). The CDR3 totals 15 residues. With 0 bases removed from V and 6 bases from J, the gap between germline ends came to 14 bases. In DNA, the CDR3 is TGTGCCAGCAGCCAAGAGTGGCAGGGTGGGAATGGCTACACCTTC. It encodes CASSQEWQGGNGYTF.